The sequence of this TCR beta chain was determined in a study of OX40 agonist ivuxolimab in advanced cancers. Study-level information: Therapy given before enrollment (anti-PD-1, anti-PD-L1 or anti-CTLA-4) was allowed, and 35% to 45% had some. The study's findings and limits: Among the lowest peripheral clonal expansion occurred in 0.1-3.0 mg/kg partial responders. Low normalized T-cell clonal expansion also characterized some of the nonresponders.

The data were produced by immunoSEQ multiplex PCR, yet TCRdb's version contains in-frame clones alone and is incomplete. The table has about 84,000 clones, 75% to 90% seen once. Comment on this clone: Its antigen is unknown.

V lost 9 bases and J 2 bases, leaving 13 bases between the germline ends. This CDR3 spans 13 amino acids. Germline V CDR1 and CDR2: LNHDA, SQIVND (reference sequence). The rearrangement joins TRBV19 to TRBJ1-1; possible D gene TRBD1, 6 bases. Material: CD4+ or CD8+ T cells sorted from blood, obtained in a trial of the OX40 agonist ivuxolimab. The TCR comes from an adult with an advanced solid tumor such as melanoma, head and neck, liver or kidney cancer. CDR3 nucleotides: TGTGCCAGCATTGGACAGATAAACACTGAAGCTTTCTTT. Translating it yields CASIGQINTEAFF.